The sequence of this TCR beta chain was determined in a study of a mutant IDH1 vaccine in newly diagnosed glioma. For the study at large: Patients had received radiotherapy, temozolomide, or both previously, most receiving both.

V gave up 9 bases and J gave up 1 base, with 4 bases separating them. This CDR3 has 11 amino acids. Germline-derived CDR1 and CDR2 are SGHRS and YFSETQ. TCRdb keeps only in-frame clones here, not all; method: immunoSEQ multiplex PCR. The sample lists 45,000 to 50,000 clones, around nine tenths occurring once. Only one count was recorded for this clone. Antigen specificity is unknown. Regarding time point: week 35, safety follow-up. All doses held 300 ug of mutant IDH1 20-mer peptide, with topical imiquimod. The sequence came from a woman aged 40-49 years with glioma. V gene TRBV5-1 combines with J gene TRBJ2-2; D unclear. Sequencing was performed on PBMCs, taken from a glioma patient whose treatment included an IDH1 peptide vaccine. CDR3 nucleotides: TGCGCCACCAGGAACACCGGGGAGCTGTTTTTT. Protein product: CATRNTGELFF.